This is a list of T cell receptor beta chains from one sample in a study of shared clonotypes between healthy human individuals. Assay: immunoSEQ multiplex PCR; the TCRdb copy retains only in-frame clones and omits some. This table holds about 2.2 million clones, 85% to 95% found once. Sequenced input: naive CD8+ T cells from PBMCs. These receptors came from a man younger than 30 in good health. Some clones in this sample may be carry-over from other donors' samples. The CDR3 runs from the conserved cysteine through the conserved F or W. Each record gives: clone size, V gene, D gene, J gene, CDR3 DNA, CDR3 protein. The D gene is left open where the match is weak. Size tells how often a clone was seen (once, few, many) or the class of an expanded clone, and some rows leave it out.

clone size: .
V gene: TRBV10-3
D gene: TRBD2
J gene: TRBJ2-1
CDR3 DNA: TGTGCCACCTACAGTAGCGGGAGCATCTACAATGAGCAGTTCTTC
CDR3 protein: CATYSSGSIYNEQFF

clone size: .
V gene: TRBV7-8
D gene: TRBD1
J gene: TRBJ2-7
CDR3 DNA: TGTGCCAGCAGCCCTCGGACAGGCGAATCCTACGAGCAGTACTTC
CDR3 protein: CASSPRTGESYEQYF

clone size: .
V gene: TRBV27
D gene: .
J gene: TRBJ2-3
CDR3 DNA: TGTGCCAGCAGTTTACGTCGTACACTGATACCCACAGATACGCAGTATTTT
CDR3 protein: CASSLRRTLIPTDTQYF

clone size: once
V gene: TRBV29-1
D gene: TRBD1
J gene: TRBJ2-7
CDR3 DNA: TGCAGCGCCACCCCGGCAGGGGGTGAGCAGTACTTC
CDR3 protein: CSATPAGGEQYF

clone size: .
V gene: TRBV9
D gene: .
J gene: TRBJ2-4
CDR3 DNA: TGTGCCAGCAGCGAGGGGACGCTAACGGGAGCCAAAAACATTCAGTACTTC
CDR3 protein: CASSEGTLTGAKNIQYF

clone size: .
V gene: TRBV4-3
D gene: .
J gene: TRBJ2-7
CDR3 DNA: TGCGCCAGCAGCCAAGGAGTCGGGCGCTACGAGCAGTACTTC
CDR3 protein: CASSQGVGRYEQYF

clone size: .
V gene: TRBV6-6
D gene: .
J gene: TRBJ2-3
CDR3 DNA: TGTGCCACGGGAGAGCGATCGGCAGATACGCAGTATTTT
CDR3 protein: CATGERSADTQYF

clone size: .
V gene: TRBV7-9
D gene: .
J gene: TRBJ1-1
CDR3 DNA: TGTGCCAGCGTCCCTGCGGTCCTTAACCTAGGGACTGAAGCTTTCTTT
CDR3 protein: CASVPAVLNLGTEAFF

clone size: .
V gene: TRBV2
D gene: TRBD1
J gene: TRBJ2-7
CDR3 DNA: TGTGCCAGCAGTGAAGCGCCTCCTGGGACAGGCTCCTACGAGCAGTACTTC
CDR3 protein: CASSEAPPGTGSYEQYF

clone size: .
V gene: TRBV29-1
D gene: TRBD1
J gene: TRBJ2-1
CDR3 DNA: TGCAGCGTTGAAGATGGGACAGGCGTTTTGAATGAGCAGTTCTTC
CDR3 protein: CSVEDGTGVLNEQFF

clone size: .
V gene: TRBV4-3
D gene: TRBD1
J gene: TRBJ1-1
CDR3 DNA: TGCGCCAGCAGCCAAGAAGGGCCAGGGGGAAACACTGAAGCTTTCTTT
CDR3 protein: CASSQEGPGGNTEAFF

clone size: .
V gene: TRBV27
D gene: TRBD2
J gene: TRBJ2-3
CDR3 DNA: TGTGCCAGCAGTTTAGTTTTAGCGGGAGGCACAGATACGCAGTATTTT
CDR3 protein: CASSLVLAGGTDTQYF

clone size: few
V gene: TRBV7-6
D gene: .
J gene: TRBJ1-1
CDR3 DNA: TGTGCCAGCAGCTTGAGGGGGTATGGTACTGAAGCTTTCTTT
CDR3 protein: CASSLRGYGTEAFF

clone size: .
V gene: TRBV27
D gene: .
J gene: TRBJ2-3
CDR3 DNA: TGTGCCAGCAGTCTTCCGGGACTCTCAACAGATACGCAGTATTTT
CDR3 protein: CASSLPGLSTDTQYF

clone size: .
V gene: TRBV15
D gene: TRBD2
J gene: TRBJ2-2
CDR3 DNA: TGTGCCACTTGGGACGGGACTAAGAACACCGGGGAGCTGTTTTTT
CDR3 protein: CATWDGTKNTGELFF

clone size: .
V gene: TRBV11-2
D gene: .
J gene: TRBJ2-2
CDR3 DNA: TGTGCCAGCAGTCACACGCGGTACATCCCTGGAGGCGGGGAGCTGTTTTTT
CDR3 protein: CASSHTRYIPGGGELFF

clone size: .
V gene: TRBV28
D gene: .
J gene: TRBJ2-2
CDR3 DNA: TGTGCCAGCAGTTTGAACAGGGTTCTAGGCGGGGAGCTGTTTTTT
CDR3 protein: CASSLNRVLGGELFF

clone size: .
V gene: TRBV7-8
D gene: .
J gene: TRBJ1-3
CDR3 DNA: TGTGCCAGCAGATCACAGGTCTCTGGAAACACCATATATTTT
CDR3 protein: CASRSQVSGNTIYF

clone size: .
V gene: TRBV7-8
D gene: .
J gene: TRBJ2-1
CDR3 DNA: TGTGCCAGCAGCTTAGTACGAACTAGCAATGAGCAGTTCTTC
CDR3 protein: CASSLVRTSNEQFF

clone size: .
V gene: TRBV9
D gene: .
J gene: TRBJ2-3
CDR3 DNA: TGTGCCAGCAGGGACCAATACACAGATACGCAGTATTTT
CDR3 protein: CASRDQYTDTQYF

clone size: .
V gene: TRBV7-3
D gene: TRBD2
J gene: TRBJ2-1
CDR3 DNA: TGTGCCAGCAGCGTAGGGACTAGCGGATACAATGAGCAGTTCTTC
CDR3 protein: CASSVGTSGYNEQFF

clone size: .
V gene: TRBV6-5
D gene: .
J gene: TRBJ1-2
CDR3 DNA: TGTGCCAGCAGACCACGGACGGTTAACTATGGCTACACCTTC
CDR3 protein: CASRPRTVNYGYTF

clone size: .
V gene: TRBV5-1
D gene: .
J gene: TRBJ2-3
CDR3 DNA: TGCGCCAGCAGCTTTGGGGATACGCAGTATTTT
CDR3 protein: CASSFGDTQYF

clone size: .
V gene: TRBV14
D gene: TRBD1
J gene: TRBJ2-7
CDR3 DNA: TGTGCCAGCAGCCCCGGGACAGTCTACGAGCAGTACTTC
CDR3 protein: CASSPGTVYEQYF

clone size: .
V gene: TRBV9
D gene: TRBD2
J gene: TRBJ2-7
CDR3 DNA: TGTGCCAGCAGCTCATCTAGCGGCCACGAGCAGTACTTC
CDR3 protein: CASSSSSGHEQYF

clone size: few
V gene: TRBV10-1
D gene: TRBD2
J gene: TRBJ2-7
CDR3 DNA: TGCGCCAGCAGCCCCGGGACTAGCAGGTACGAGCAGTACTTC
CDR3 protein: CASSPGTSRYEQYF

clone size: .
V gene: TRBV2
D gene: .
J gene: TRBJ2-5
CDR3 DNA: TGTGCCAGCAGATCACCAGGGCTGGGGGAGACCCAGTACTTC
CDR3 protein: CASRSPGLGETQYF

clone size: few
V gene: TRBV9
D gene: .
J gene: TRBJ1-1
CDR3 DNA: TGTGCCAGCAGCGTAGTTGACAGACCGAACACTGAAGCTTTCTTT
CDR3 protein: CASSVVDRPNTEAFF

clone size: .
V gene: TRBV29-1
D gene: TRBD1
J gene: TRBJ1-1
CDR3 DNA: TGCAGCTCAATAGGGGGCCGGGGGAACACTGAAGCTTTCTTT
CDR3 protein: CSSIGGRGNTEAFF

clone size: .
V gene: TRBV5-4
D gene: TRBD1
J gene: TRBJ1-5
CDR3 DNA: TGTGCCAGCAGCGAGGACAGGGGGTTTCCCAATCAGCCCCAGCATTTT
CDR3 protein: CASSEDRGFPNQPQHF

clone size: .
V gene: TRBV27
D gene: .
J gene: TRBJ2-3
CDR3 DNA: TGTGCCAGCAGTTTACCCCCCGCAGATACGCAGTATTTT
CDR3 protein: CASSLPPADTQYF

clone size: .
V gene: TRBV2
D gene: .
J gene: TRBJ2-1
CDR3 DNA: TGTGCCAGCAGTGAAGCGCTAGAGGGCCCCTACAATGAGCAGTTCTTC
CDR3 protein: CASSEALEGPYNEQFF

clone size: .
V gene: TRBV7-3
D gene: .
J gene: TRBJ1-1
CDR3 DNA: TGTGCCAGCAGCTGGAAATTGCACACTGAAGCTTTCTTT
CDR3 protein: CASSWKLHTEAFF

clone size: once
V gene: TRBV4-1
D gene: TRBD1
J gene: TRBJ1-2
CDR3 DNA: TGCGCCAGCAGCCACGGACAGGGGGCGAACTATGGCTACACCTTC
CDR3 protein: CASSHGQGANYGYTF

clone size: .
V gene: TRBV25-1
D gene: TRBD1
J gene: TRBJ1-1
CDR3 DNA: TGTGCCAGCAGTTATTCGGGACAGGGGAACACTGAAGCTTTCTTT
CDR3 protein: CASSYSGQGNTEAFF

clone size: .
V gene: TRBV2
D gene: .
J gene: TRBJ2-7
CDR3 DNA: TGTGCCAGCAGTCAAGGCGGGACAGACTCCTACGAGCAGTACTTC
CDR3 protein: CASSQGGTDSYEQYF

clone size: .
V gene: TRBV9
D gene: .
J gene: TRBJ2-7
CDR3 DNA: TGTGCCAGCAGCGTAGGACTCTCAAGCGACTACGAGCAGTACTTC
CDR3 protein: CASSVGLSSDYEQYF

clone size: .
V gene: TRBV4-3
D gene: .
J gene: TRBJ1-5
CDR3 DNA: TGCGCCAGCAGCCAAGATACGGGGCTTCCACAGGGGCCCCAGCATTTT
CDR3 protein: CASSQDTGLPQGPQHF

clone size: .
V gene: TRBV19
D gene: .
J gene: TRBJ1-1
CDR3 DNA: TGTGCCAGTAGAGGCGGCATGAACACTGAAGCTTTCTTT
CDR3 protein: CASRGGMNTEAFF

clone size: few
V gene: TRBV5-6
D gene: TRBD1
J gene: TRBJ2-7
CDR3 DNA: TGTGCCAGCAGCTTGACAGGGGGCTACGAGCAGTACTTC
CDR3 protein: CASSLTGGYEQYF

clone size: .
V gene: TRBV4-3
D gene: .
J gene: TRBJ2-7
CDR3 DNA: TGCGCCAGCAGCCAAGATAGTGGGTCCTACGAGCAGTACTTC
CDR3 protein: CASSQDSGSYEQYF

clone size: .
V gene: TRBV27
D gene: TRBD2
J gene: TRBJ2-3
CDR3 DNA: TGTGCCAGCAGTTTATTAGCGGGAGGGCTGGGGACAGATACGCAGTATTTT
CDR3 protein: CASSLLAGGLGTDTQYF

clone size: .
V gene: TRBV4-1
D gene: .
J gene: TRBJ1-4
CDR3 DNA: TGCGCCAGCAGCCAAGGACATCTTTCCGGTGAAAAACTGTTTTTT
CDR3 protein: CASSQGHLSGEKLFF

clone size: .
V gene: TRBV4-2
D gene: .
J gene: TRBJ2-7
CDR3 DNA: TGTGCCAGCAGCCAAGTGGAACTAGCAACCTCCGAGCAGTACTTC
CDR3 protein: CASSQVELATSEQYF

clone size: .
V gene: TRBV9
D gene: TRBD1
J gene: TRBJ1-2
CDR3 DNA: TGTGCCAGCAGCCCCAAGGGGGACAGCTCTAATATACCTAACTATGGCTACACCTTC
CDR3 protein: CASSPKGDSSNIPNYGYTF